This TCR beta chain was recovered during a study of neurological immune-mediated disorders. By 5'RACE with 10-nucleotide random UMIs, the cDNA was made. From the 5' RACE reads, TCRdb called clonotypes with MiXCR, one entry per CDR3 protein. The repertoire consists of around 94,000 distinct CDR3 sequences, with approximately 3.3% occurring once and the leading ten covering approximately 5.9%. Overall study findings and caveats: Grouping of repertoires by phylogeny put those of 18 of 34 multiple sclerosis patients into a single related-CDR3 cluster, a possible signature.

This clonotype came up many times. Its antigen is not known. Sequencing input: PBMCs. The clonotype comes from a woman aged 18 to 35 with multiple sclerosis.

CDR3 in DNA: TGCGCCAGCAGCTTAACAGGGACCCAGTACTTC. Its protein product is CASSLTGTQYF. This chain joins TRBV5-1 and TRBJ2-5; a possible D gene is TRBD1 (5 bases). Germline-derived CDR1 and CDR2 are SGHRS and YFSETQ. The CDR3 runs to 11 residues. The V and J ends lost 2 bases and 7 bases respectively, with 6 bases between them.